This entry lists 4 T cell receptor beta chains sequenced from one sample in a study of cytomegalovirus exposure and HLA in healthy donors. 13 Jbeta primers and 60 Vbeta primers were used for the PCR. This table comes from immunoSEQ multiplex PCR, and its TCRdb copy is limited to in-frame clones, with some not included. The sample yields fewer than 95,000 clones, over 75% seen once. The sample consisted of PBMCs. The receptors were gathered from a man between 18 and 35 years old in good health and CMV-seronegative.

This clone was found once. The junction shows a germline mismatch at one end, possibly a read error. The chain employs TRBV7-9 and TRBJ2-7; D is uncertain. CDR1 is SEHNR and CDR2 is FQNEAQ in the germline V gene (reference sequence). The CDR3 has 14 amino acids. CDR3 in amino acids: CSSSPDGRSYEQYF. CDR3 in DNA: TGTTCCAGCAGCCCCGATGGCAGATCCTACGAGCAGTACTTC.

The genes are TRBV7-9 and TRBJ1-2; possibly TRBD1 for D (5 bases). CDR1 is SEHNR and CDR2 is FQNEAQ in the germline V gene (reference sequence). The CDR3 totals 14 residues. Trimming cost V 4 bases and J 2 bases, with 11 bases left between them. CDR3 amino acids: CASSSTVENYGYTF. The CDR3 region has the DNA TGTGCCAGCAGCTCGACAGTGGAAAACTATGGCTACACCTTC.

V and J are TRBV7-3 and TRBJ2-1, with 10 bases aligning to TRBD2. The CDR3 is made up of 16 amino acids. J was trimmed by 8 bases and V by 4 bases; bases with no gene match: 11. Germline assignment: CDR1 SGHTA and CDR2 FQGTGA. The CDR3 protein is CASSWGLAGVTDEQFF. The CDR3 coding sequence is TGTGCCAGCAGCTGGGGGCTAGCGGGGGTAACTGATGAGCAGTTCTTC. The variable domain in full, with the rest retrieved from reference TRBV7-3 and TRBJ2-1, is GAGVSQTPSNKVTEKGKYVELRCDPISGHTALYWYRQSLGQGPEFLIYFQGTGAADDSGLPNDRFFAVRPEGSVSTLKIQRTERGDSAVYLCASSWGLAGVTDEQFFGPGTRLTVL.

The CDR3 protein is CAIRPWTSADEQYF. CDR3 DNA sequence: TGTGCCATCAGGCCCTGGACTAGCGCCGACGAGCAGTACTTC. V gene TRBV10-3 combines with J gene TRBJ2-7; 9 bases fit TRBD2. V dropped 6 bases and J dropped 5; count of bases not matched to a gene: 8. In germline, CDR1 is ENHRY, CDR2 SYGVKD. The CDR3 has 14 amino acids.